The clone carrying this T cell receptor beta chain was seen a few times. Its ends do not fully match the called genes, so a read error is possible. The sample originates from a study of blood T cells in healthy people across ages. Primers used in a second PCR of roughly 7 to 12 cycles were a sample-barcoded 5' primer and a J-beta primer mix. TCRdb redid the calling of the 5' RACE reads with MiXCR, one entry per CDR3 protein. The repertoire holds some 760,000 distinct CDR3 sequences, around 25% seen once, with just under 9.5% in the top ten. From germline, CDR1 is SQVTM and CDR2 ANQGSEA. This CDR3 region has 10 residues. Whenever a sample was processed, at least 6 million PBMCs were isolated. These data were also reused for a study on T cells of mothers and their children.

The V and J genes are TRBV29-1 and TRBJ2-1; 9 bases fit TRBD2. With the DNA end fitting TRBJ2-7 better, the J assignment may be wrong. The receptor comes from a boy younger than 18 in good health. Input material: blood. CDR3 nucleotide sequence: TGTGTAGCGGGAGACGGCGAGCAGTACTTC. Translation gives CVAGDGEQYF.